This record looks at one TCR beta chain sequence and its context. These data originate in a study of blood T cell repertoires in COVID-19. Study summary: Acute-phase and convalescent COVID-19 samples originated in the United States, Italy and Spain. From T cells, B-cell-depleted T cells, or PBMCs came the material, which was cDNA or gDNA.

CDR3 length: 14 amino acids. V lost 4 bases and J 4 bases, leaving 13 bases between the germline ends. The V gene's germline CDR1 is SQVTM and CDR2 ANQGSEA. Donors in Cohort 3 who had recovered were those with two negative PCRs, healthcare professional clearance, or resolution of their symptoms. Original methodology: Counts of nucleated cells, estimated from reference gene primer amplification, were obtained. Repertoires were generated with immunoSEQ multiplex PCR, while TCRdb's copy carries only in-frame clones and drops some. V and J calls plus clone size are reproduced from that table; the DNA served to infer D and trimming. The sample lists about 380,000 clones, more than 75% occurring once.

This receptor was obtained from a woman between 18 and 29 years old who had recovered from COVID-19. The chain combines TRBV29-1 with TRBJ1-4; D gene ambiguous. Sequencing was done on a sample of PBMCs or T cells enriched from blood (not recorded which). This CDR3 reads CSVVVAGRNEKLFF. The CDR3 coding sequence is TGCAGCGTTGTGGTGGCAGGTCGTAATGAAAAACTGTTTTTT.